The 23 T cell receptor beta chains presented below share a single source sample, sequenced in a study of blood T cell repertoires in COVID-19. Clones were read by immunoSEQ multiplex PCR, and TCRdb kept only the in-frame ones, dropping some. The data hold 110,000 to 150,000 clones, with roughly 89% observed a single time. What was sequenced was PBMCs or T cells enriched from blood (not recorded which). The source of these receptors is a man aged 50 to 59 who had recovered from COVID-19.

This chain links TRBV9 with TRBJ2-6, with a tentative D call TRBD2 (7 bases). CDR3 length equals 17 residues. Trimming took 2 bases from V and 0 from J, leaving 12 bases between them. The germline gives CDR1 SGDLS, CDR2 YYNGEE. Here the CDR3 reads CASSVLRGGSGANVLTF. The CDR3 coding sequence is TGTGCCAGCAGCGTTCTTAGGGGGGGCTCTGGGGCCAACGTCCTGACTTTC.

The gene calls are TRBV14 and TRBJ2-6; TRBD1 matches at 8 bases. The CDR3 sequence is 19 residues long. Germline assignment: CDR1 SGHDN and CDR2 FVKESK. Trimming removed 1 base from V and 2 bases from J; junction bases left unmatched: 10. As DNA, the CDR3 is TGTGCCAGCAGCCAAGGTGTTTTATCAGGGGGCGCTGGGGCCAACGTCCTGACTTTC. The encoded protein is CASSQGVLSGGAGANVLTF.

The chain couples TRBV6-2 or TRBV6-3 to TRBJ2-7; D remains ambiguous. V lost 4 bases, J lost 1 base, and 5 bases lay in between. The CDR3 runs to 12 residues. CDR1 and CDR2 (germline): MNHEY, SVGEGT. DNA of the CDR3: TGTGCCAGCAGTTTTCTTTCCTACGAGCAGTACTTC. As protein: CASSFLSYEQYF.

The V and J genes are TRBV7-6 and TRBJ2-4; 7 bases match TRBD2. Germline trimming cut 6 bases from V and 0 bases from J; bases unmatched to any gene: 5. Germline-derived CDR1 and CDR2 are SGHVS and FNYEAQ. The CDR3 spans 15 residues. CDR3 sequence reads: CASRLADLAKNIQYF. CDR3 coding DNA: TGTGCCAGCAGGCTAGCGGACCTAGCCAAAAACATTCAGTACTTC.

The CDR3, as DNA: TGTGCCACCAGTAGACTAGCGGGCACCGGGGAGCTGTTTTTT. Amino acids: CATSRLAGTGELFF. This chain uses TRBV24-1 with TRBJ2-2; 10 bases align to TRBD2. CDR3 size: 14 residues. The ends lost 6 bases at V and 4 bases at J; junction bases unmatched: 1. CDR1 and CDR2 (germline): KGHDR, SFDVKD.

This rearrangement joins TRBV5-8 to TRBJ2-1; TRBD2 matches at 12 bases. Germline V gives CDR1 SGHTS, CDR2 YDEGEE. Trimming at V came to 4 bases and at J to 7 bases, leaving 6 bases not matched to a gene. The CDR3 is 15 amino acids. CDR3: CASSRGTSGLNEQFF. For the CDR3, the DNA is TGTGCCAGCAGCCGAGGGACTAGCGGGTTGAATGAGCAGTTCTTC.

The sample holds one count of this clone. The J gene is TRBJ1-1, the V gene TRBV11-2; D remains unclear. The germline V gene has CDR1 SGHAT and CDR2 FQNNGV. The V gene lost 1 base and the J gene lost 2 bases, with 11 bases spanning the gap. The CDR3 length is 15 residues. CDR3 nucleotides: TGTGCCAGCAGCTTAGGAGGAGGGCATAACACTGAAGCTTTCTTT. Translated, it gives CASSLGGGHNTEAFF.

This chain uses TRBV15 with TRBJ1-3; D is unclear. Germline CDR1 LNHNV, CDR2 YYDKDF (reference sequence). Deletions cut 0 bases from V and 0 bases from J, with 15 bases between. CDR3 length equals 18 residues. The chain's CDR3 is CATSRDWPELSSGNTIYF. For the CDR3, the DNA is TGTGCCACCAGCAGAGATTGGCCGGAACTAAGCTCTGGAAACACCATATATTTT.

The genes are TRBV6-2 or TRBV6-3 and TRBJ1-4; TRBD1 aligns across 7 bases. Germline assignment: CDR1 MNHEY and CDR2 SVGEGT. The junction had 15 bases not matched to a gene; V was cut back by 6 bases and J by 8 bases. The CDR3 totals 16 residues. The CDR3 coding sequence is TGTGCCAGCAGCCCTACTCGACAGGGAAGGGAAGAAAAACTGTTTTTT. It is translated as CASSPTRQGREEKLFF.

The chain is built from TRBV24-1 and TRBJ2-1; 7 nucleotides agree with TRBD2. V shed 4 bases and J 1 base; nucleotides not matched to a gene: 6. The CDR3 spans 16 residues. The V gene's germline CDR1 is KGHDR and CDR2 SFDVKD. In DNA, the CDR3 is TGTGCCACCAGTGAATTCAGCGGGGCTTCCTACAATGAGCAGTTCTTC. This gives the protein CATSEFSGASYNEQFF.

The chain carries TRBV29-1 and TRBJ2-3; TRBD2 might be the D (5 bases). The CDR3 is 13 residues long. CDR1 is SQVTM, CDR2 ANQGSEA, per germline. Trimming left V 6 bases short and J 5 bases short, with 15 bases between. The CDR3 is CSVLGSGGDTQYF. DNA of the CDR3: TGCAGCGTCTTGGGTTCCGGAGGAGATACGCAGTATTTT.

This clone came up once. This chain joins TRBV28 and TRBJ1-6, with D maybe TRBD1 (5 bases). In germline, CDR1 is MDHEN, CDR2 SYDVKM. V was pared by 2 bases and J by 6 bases, with 8 bases between. This CDR3 spans 14 amino acids. CDR3 DNA sequence: TGTGCCAGCAGTTTAATACAGGTTAATTCACCCCTCCACTTT. This encodes CASSLIQVNSPLHF.

The chain couples TRBV18 to TRBJ1-4; D is unresolved. Germline V gives CDR1 KGHSH, CDR2 LQKENI. The germline V and J ends were trimmed by 6 bases and 3 bases, with 14 bases remaining between them. The CDR3 totals 15 residues. The CDR3 here is CASSPPGPSNEKLFF. The CDR3, as DNA: TGTGCCAGCTCGCCTCCGGGTCCCTCTAATGAAAAACTGTTTTTT.

The V call is TRBV5-5, the J call TRBJ1-1; perhaps TRBD1 as D (6 bases). Germline V CDR1 and CDR2: SGHKS, YYEKEE (reference sequence). The V gene lost 4 bases and the J gene lost 1 base, with 14 bases spanning the gap. CDR3 length: 15 residues. The CDR3 nucleotides read TGTGCCAGCAGCCGACAGGCCACTGGGAACACTGAAGCTTTCTTT. Residues: CASSRQATGNTEAFF.

This clone came up once. The rearrangement joins TRBV28 to TRBJ1-1; tentatively, D is TRBD1 (6 bases). The CDR3 loop spans 14 amino acids. Germline V gene sequence: CDR1 MDHEN, CDR2 SYDVKM. V lost 7 bases to trimming and J lost 4 bases, with 16 bases between them. CDR3 nucleotide sequence: TGTGCCAGCAACCCCCAACAGGGCGGCACTGAAGCTTTCTTT. Its protein product is CASNPQQGGTEAFF.

The chain is built from TRBV29-1 and TRBJ2-1, with 7 bases fitting TRBD2. In germline, CDR1 is SQVTM, CDR2 ANQGSEA. The trim removed 6 bases at V and 7 bases at J, leaving 9 bases unmatched. The CDR3 covers 13 residues. The CDR3 is CSVSGTTGNEQFF. In nucleotides, the CDR3 is TGCAGCGTATCTGGGACTACGGGGAATGAGCAGTTCTTC.

The CDR3 protein is CASSQYSGSSGELFF. CDR3 nucleotide sequence: TGTGCCAGCAGCCAATATAGCGGGAGCTCCGGGGAGCTGTTTTTT. The chain recombines TRBV7-2 with TRBJ2-2; 9 positions match TRBD2. The CDR3 sequence is 15 residues long. V gave up 5 bases and J gave up 6 bases; unmatched junction bases: 7. Germline-derived CDR1 and CDR2 are SGHTA and FQGNSA.

This rearrangement joins TRBV27 to TRBJ2-3, with TRBD2 matching over 9 bases. The junction had 11 bases not matched to a gene; V was cut back by 4 bases and J by 3 bases. Germline V gene sequence: CDR1 MNHEY, CDR2 SMNVEV (reference sequence). The CDR3 loop spans 17 amino acids. The CDR3 loop is CASSSPSLAGLTDTQYF. In nucleotides, the CDR3 is TGTGCCAGCAGTTCACCCTCCCTAGCGGGGTTAACAGATACGCAGTATTTT.

The chain employs TRBV5-4 and TRBJ2-1; D is ambiguous. Germline CDR1 is SGHNT and CDR2 is YYREEE (reference sequence). This CDR3 is 15 amino acids long. Trimming took 0 bases from V and 4 from J, leaving 11 bases between them. CDR3 nucleotide sequence: TGTGCCAGCAGCTTGGAAGGCGGCCCATACAATGAGCAGTTCTTC. It specifies CASSLEGGPYNEQFF.

The genes are TRBV28 and TRBJ2-5; TRBD2 aligns across 11 bases. The CDR3 extends over 17 amino acids. Germline values: CDR1 MDHEN, CDR2 SYDVKM. The V segment lost 3 bases and the J segment 5 bases; nucleotides outside the gene matches: 11. The CDR3 DNA reads as TGTGCCAGCAGTTTTTCGTTAGCGGGAGGGCCCAGGGAGACCCAGTACTTC. This encodes CASSFSLAGGPRETQYF. Full variable domain (remainder filled in from reference TRBV28 and TRBJ2-5): DVKVTQSSRYLVKRTGEKVFLECVQDMDHENMFWYRQDPGLGLRLIYFSYDVKMKEKGDIPEGYSVSREKKERFSLILESASTNQTSMYLCASSFSLAGGPRETQYFGPGTRLLVL.

This chain joins TRBV11-1 and TRBJ2-7, with D possibly being TRBD1 (6 bases). Germline lookup yields CDR1 SGHAT and CDR2 FQDESV (reference sequence). The V end was cut by 5 bases, the J end by 2 bases, with 19 bases between. This CDR3 comprises 16 residues. The CDR3 DNA reads as TGTGCCAGCAGCCCCGAGGTAACAGGGTTTGCCTACGAGCAGTACTTC. This gives the protein CASSPEVTGFAYEQYF.

CDR3 in DNA: TGTGCCAGCAGCTTGTGGGGGCTCCAAGAGACCCAGTACTTC. Translating it yields CASSLWGLQETQYF. The chain links TRBV7-2 to TRBJ2-5, with a weak D call TRBD1 (6 bases). V lost 3 bases and J 1 base, leaving 9 bases between the germline ends. CDR1 is SGHTA and CDR2 is FQGNSA in the germline V gene. The CDR3 covers 14 residues.

The rearrangement links TRBV15 to TRBJ1-6; maybe TRBD1 (6 bases). Germline-derived CDR1 and CDR2 are LNHNV and YYDKDF (reference sequence). V was trimmed by 1 base and J by 7 bases, leaving 14 bases between them. The CDR3 extends over 16 amino acids. Written as DNA, the CDR3 is TGTGCCACCAGCAGAGTCAGGGGCCCGGGGAATTCACCCCTCCACTTT. Translated, it gives CATSRVRGPGNSPLHF.